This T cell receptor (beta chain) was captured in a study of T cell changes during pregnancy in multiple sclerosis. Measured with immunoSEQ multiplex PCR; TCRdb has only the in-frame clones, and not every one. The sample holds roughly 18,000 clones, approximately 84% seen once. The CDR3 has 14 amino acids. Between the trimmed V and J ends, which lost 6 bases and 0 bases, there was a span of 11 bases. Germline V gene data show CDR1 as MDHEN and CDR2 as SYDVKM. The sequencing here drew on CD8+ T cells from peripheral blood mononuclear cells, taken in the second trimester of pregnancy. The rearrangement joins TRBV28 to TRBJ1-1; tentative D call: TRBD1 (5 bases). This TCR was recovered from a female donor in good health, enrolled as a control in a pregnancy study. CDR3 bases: TGTGCCAGCAGCCACCAGGGCATGAACACTGAAGCTTTCTTT. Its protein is CASSHQGMNTEAFF.